The T cell receptor beta chain under discussion was sequenced for a study of PD-1 blockade in classical Hodgkin lymphoma. Here immunoSEQ multiplex PCR was the method, and the copy in TCRdb shows in-frame clones only, minus some. The table lists around 60,000 clones, around nine tenths of them singletons. Time point reported: cycle 4 day 1 (C4D1), after more than five weeks of nivolumab. Following autologous stem cell transplantation, relapse occurred in every patient, and exposure to brentuximab vedotin varied. Material: peripheral blood mononuclear cells (PBMCs), obtained before the fourth cycle of nivolumab. The receptor source for this set is a human donor with classical Hodgkin lymphoma.

The chain recombines TRBV7-2 with TRBJ1-5, with 7 bases matching TRBD1. V shed 6 bases and J 3 bases; nucleotides not matched to a gene: 5. Germline V gene sequence: CDR1 SGHTA, CDR2 FQGNSA. This CDR3 is built from 14 residues. The DNA for the CDR3 is TGTGCCAGCAGAAAGGGGACAGTCAATCAGCCCCAGCATTTT. Translation: CASRKGTVNQPQHF.